This T cell receptor beta chain was retrieved from a study of long-term antiretroviral therapy in people with HIV. Study as a whole: Initial samples were collected about a decade before the 2015 immediate-ART recommendation.

Survey-level resolution applied to immunoSEQ assay v3.0. Sequencing used immunoSEQ multiplex PCR; TCRdb keeps in-frame clones, though not all of them. The table records around 18,000 clones, less than 85% of them present only once. Germline V gives CDR1 SGHAT, CDR2 FQNNGV. The CDR3 loop spans 15 amino acids. The junction had 2 bases not matched to a gene; V was cut back by 1 base and J by 6 bases. This clonotype was obtained from a woman in her forties or fifties with HIV. The V gene is TRBV11-2, the J gene TRBJ1-4, with TRBD1 matching 10 bases. The specimen was unsorted PBMCs, collected 0.5 years before starting antiretroviral therapy. The CDR3 nucleotides are TGTGCCAGCAGCTTAGGACAGGGGGCGCATGAAAAACTGTTTTTT. As protein: CASSLGQGAHEKLFF.